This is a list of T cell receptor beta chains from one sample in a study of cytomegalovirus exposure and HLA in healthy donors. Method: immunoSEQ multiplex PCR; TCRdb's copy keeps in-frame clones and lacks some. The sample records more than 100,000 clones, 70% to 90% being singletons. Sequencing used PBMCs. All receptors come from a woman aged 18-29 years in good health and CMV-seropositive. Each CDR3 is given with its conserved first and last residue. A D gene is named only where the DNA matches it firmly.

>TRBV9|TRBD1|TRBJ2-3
CASSLSRTGTSTDTQYF
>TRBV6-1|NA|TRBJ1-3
CASSEGEQGNTIYF
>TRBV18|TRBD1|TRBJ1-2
CASSKGQGSYGYTF
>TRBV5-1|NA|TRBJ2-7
CASSLDTYEQYF
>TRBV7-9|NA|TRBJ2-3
CASSFAAMMDTQYF
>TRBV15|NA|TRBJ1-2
CATSRDQQRGGYTF
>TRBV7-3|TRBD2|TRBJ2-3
CASSLRSGGSTRTDTQYF
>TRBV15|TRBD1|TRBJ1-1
CATSSRIPGQVNEAFF
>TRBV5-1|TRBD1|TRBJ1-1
CASSIDRGRVNTEAFF
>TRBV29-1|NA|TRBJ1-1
CSASERGRNTEAFF
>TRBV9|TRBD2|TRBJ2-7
CASSVGGSTHEQYF
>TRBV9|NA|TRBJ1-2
CASSVGAGNGYTF
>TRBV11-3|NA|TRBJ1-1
CASSLQGNTEAFF
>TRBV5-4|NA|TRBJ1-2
CASSSKVENYGYTF
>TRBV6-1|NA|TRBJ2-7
CASNLPVYEQYF
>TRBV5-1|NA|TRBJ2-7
CASSPGTMAHEQYF
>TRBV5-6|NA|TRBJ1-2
CASSLAGGPPFYGYTF
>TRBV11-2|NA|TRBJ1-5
CASSLDHSSNQPQHF
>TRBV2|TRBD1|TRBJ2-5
CASRRLGQGQQETQYF
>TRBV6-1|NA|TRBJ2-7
CASSEVLQGQSEQYF
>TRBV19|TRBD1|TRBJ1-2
CASTRDRSIHGYTF
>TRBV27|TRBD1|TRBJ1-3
CASSRGGDGDTIYF
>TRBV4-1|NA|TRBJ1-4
CASSSPKPLEKLFF
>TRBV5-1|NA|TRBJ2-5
CASSLGGLQETQYF
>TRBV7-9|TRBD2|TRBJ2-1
CASSARLAVRLREQFF
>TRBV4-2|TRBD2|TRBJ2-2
CASSQEGGGQSTGELFF
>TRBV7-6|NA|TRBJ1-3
CASSLGAGDSGNTIYF
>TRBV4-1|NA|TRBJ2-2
CASSHLHFQRGGELFF
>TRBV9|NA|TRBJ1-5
CASSGGDGGYSNQPQHF
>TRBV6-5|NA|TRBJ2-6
CASSYSKATVNVLTF
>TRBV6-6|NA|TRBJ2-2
CASTTAGVRNTGELFF
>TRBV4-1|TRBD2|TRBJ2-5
CASSARGAGGVETQYF
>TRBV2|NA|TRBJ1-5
CASSEYGQQLNQPQHF
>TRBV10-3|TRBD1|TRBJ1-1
CAIRGTGDTEAFF
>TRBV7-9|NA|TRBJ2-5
CASSLFTAEETQYF
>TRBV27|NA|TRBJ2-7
CASSLSPFSPEQYF
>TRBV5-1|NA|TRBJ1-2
CASSPIQGAIGYGYTF
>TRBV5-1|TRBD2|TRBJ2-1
CASSTASGGAHNEQFF
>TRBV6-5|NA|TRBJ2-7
CASSYGRGSSYEQYF
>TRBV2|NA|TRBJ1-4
CASSPDEKLFF
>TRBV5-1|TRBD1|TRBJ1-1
CASSLGQGAGNTEAFF
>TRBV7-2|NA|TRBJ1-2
CASSSLLGGYGYTF
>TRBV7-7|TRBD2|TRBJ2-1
CASSELAGGYNEQFF
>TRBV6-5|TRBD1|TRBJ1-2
CASSPGQGARGYTF
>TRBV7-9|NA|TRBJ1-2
CASSLSDYGYTF
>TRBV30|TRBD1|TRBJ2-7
CAWRGSGTGSMYEQYF
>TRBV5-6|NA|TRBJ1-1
CASSVQSAEAFF
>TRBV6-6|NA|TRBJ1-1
CASIYRDTEAFF
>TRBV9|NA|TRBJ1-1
CASSVEVGARAFF
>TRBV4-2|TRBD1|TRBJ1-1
CASSQETGGGTEAFF
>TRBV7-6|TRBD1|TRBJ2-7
CASSLEGQSDEQYF
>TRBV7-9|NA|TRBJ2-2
CASSSPNTGELFF
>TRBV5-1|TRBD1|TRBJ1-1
CASNRQGGNTEAFF
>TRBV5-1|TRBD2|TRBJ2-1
CASSLSLAGFNEQFF
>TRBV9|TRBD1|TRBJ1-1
CASSVGTGPEAFF
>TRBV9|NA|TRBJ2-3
CASSVAPGGTDTQYF
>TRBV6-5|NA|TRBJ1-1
CASSSPGLDTEAFF
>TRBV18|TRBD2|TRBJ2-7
CASSPSGNSYEQYF